This is a list of T cell receptor beta chains from one sample in a study of long-term antiretroviral therapy in people with HIV. The assay was immunoSEQ multiplex PCR, and TCRdb's table has in-frame clones only and misses some. The profile shows tens of thousands of clones, around 80% of them singletons. The source material was unsorted PBMCs, sampled 0.5 years before starting antiretroviral therapy. These TCRs come from a man between 40 and 49 years old with HIV. The CDR3 runs from the conserved cysteine through the conserved F or W. Each record gives: D gene, V gene, clone size, J gene, CDR3 DNA, CDR3 protein. D genes are given only for firm matches. Size is omitted from some rows. Given values are once, few, many or a class for expanded clones.

D: TRBD2; V: TRBV11-2; size: .; J: TRBJ2-1; DNA: TGTGCCAGCAGCGACACTAGCGGGGGGTGGAATGAGCAGTTCTTC; CDR3: CASSDTSGGWNEQFF
D: .; V: TRBV18; size: .; J: TRBJ1-2; DNA: TGTGCCAGCTCACCAGGGCCAAGCGGGGATGGCTACACCTTC; CDR3: CASSPGPSGDGYTF
D: TRBD2; V: TRBV11-3; size: .; J: TRBJ2-1; DNA: TGTGCCAGCAGCTCCCATAAGCGGGGGGGCGACAATGAGCAGTTCTTC; CDR3: CASSSHKRGGDNEQFF
D: .; V: TRBV11-2; size: .; J: TRBJ1-1; DNA: TGTGCCAGCAGCATTCCAGTAGCCAAGGTGGATCACACTGAAGCTTTCTTT; CDR3: CASSIPVAKVDHTEAFF
D: .; V: TRBV7-2; size: .; J: TRBJ1-2; DNA: TGTGCCAGCAGCTCAAAACACTCCCGGGACGGATCCTATGGCTACACCTTC; CDR3: CASSSKHSRDGSYGYTF
D: .; V: TRBV19; size: .; J: TRBJ2-3; DNA: TGTGCCAGTAGTGCGCGTCTCCGGTACACAGATACGCAGTATTTT; CDR3: CASSARLRYTDTQYF
D: TRBD1; V: TRBV15; size: .; J: TRBJ2-7; DNA: TGTGCCACCAGCAGAGATCTGAGACAGGGGCCCTACGAGCAGTACTTC; CDR3: CATSRDLRQGPYEQYF
D: TRBD1; V: TRBV5-1; size: .; J: TRBJ1-4; DNA: TGCGCCAGCAGCTGGGGACAGGGAAGCGCAGCAACTAATGAAAAACTGTTTTTT; CDR3: CASSWGQGSAATNEKLFF
D: .; V: TRBV5-1; size: .; J: TRBJ2-3; DNA: TGCGCCAGCAGCTCCGCTTGGGGTTTGAGTACAGATACGCAGTATTTT; CDR3: CASSSAWGLSTDTQYF
D: .; V: TRBV19; size: .; J: TRBJ1-5; DNA: TGTGCCAGTACCCTCCAGGGACTGGGCAATCAGCCCCAGCATTTT; CDR3: CASTLQGLGNQPQHF
D: .; V: TRBV2; size: .; J: TRBJ1-2; DNA: TGTGCCAGCAGTGGAACAGAAGAAGGCTATGGCTACACCTTC; CDR3: CASSGTEEGYGYTF
D: .; V: TRBV5-1; size: .; J: TRBJ1-6; DNA: TGCGCCAGCAAGGAGGGTTCCTATAATTCACCCCTCCACTTT; CDR3: CASKEGSYNSPLHF
D: .; V: TRBV20-1; size: .; J: TRBJ1-2; DNA: TGCAGTGCTCCACGAAACTATGGCTACACCTTC; CDR3: CSAPRNYGYTF
D: .; V: TRBV5-1; size: .; J: TRBJ2-2; DNA: TGCGCCAGCAGCCGCGCCTTGGACGGGGACACCGGGGAGCTGTTTTTT; CDR3: CASSRALDGDTGELFF
D: .; V: TRBV7-2; size: .; J: TRBJ2-7; DNA: TGTGCCAGCAGCCCGGGAGCCTACGAGCAGTACTTC; CDR3: CASSPGAYEQYF
D: .; V: TRBV6-5; size: .; J: TRBJ1-1; DNA: TGTGCCAGCTCACGACGGCGAAACACTGAAGCTTTCTTT; CDR3: CASSRRRNTEAFF
D: .; V: TRBV9; size: .; J: TRBJ2-7; DNA: TGTGCCAGCAGCCCCAGGGGGGGGCTTAGGGGCGACGAGCAGTACTTC; CDR3: CASSPRGGLRGDEQYF
D: .; V: TRBV18; size: .; J: TRBJ2-5; DNA: TGTGCCAGCTCACCTCCGGGGGAGACCCAGTACTTC; CDR3: CASSPPGETQYF
D: .; V: TRBV7-2; size: once; J: TRBJ1-2; DNA: TGTGCCAGCAGCTTAGACAGATATGGCTACACCTTC; CDR3: CASSLDRYGYTF
D: .; V: TRBV9; size: .; J: TRBJ2-1; DNA: TGTGCCAGCAGCGCTTATTGGAATGAGCAGTTCTTC; CDR3: CASSAYWNEQFF
D: .; V: TRBV19; size: .; J: TRBJ2-1; DNA: TGTGCCAGTAAGTTCCGGGTCGAGACTGCGAAGTTCTTC; CDR3: CASKFRVETAKFF
D: .; V: TRBV5-6; size: .; J: TRBJ2-1; DNA: TGTGCCAGCAGCTACGGGGTTCCCTACAATGAGCAGTTCTTC; CDR3: CASSYGVPYNEQFF
D: .; V: TRBV7-9; size: few; J: TRBJ2-1; DNA: TGTGCCAGCAGCTTTCTAGCCTCTGAGCAGTTCTTC; CDR3: CASSFLASEQFF
D: .; V: TRBV5-6; size: .; J: TRBJ2-3; DNA: TGTGCCAGCAGCTCTCGGCGGGGCCGGGGCACAGATACGCAGTATTTT; CDR3: CASSSRRGRGTDTQYF
D: TRBD1; V: TRBV30; size: .; J: TRBJ1-2; DNA: TGTGCCTGGAACTATGGGACAGGGTATGGCTACACCTTC; CDR3: CAWNYGTGYGYTF
D: TRBD2; V: TRBV7-2; size: .; J: TRBJ2-1; DNA: TGTGCCAGCAGCTTATCTCCTAGCGGGGTCCTATTGGGTGAGCAGTTCTTC; CDR3: CASSLSPSGVLLGEQFF
D: .; V: TRBV7-9; size: .; J: TRBJ2-6; DNA: TGTGCCAGCAGCCCCCTCACCGGGGTGGCTGGGGCCAACGTCCTGACTTTC; CDR3: CASSPLTGVAGANVLTF
D: .; V: TRBV5-1; size: .; J: TRBJ2-3; DNA: TGCGCCAGCAGCTTGGATCCGGGGTTCGAGCAGTATTTT; CDR3: CASSLDPGFEQYF
D: .; V: TRBV5-1; size: .; J: TRBJ1-2; DNA: TGCGCCAGCAGCTTGGAAGGGGGTATCAGTAACATGGATGGCTACACCTTC; CDR3: CASSLEGGISNMDGYTF
D: .; V: TRBV11-2; size: .; J: TRBJ1-4; DNA: TGTGCCAGCAGCTTAGCTCAAAATGAAAAACTGTTTTTT; CDR3: CASSLAQNEKLFF
D: .; V: TRBV10-3; size: .; J: TRBJ2-7; DNA: TGTGCCATCAGTGAAATGACCGGTGGAGTTTCCTACGAGCAGTACTTC; CDR3: CAISEMTGGVSYEQYF
D: .; V: TRBV5-1; size: .; J: TRBJ1-1; DNA: TGCGCCAGCAGCTTTAAGGGAATGAACACTGAAGCTTTCTTT; CDR3: CASSFKGMNTEAFF
D: .; V: TRBV5-6; size: .; J: TRBJ2-3; DNA: TGTGCCAGCAGCCCTCTGGGGGGCGGAGATACGCAGTATTTT; CDR3: CASSPLGGGDTQYF
D: .; V: TRBV5-4; size: once; J: TRBJ1-1; DNA: TGTGCCAGCAGCTTGGAGCTGGGGATGAACACTGAAGCTTTCTTT; CDR3: CASSLELGMNTEAFF
D: .; V: TRBV7-9; size: .; J: TRBJ1-2; DNA: TGTGCCAGCAGCTTCCCCTCCGGGCCACTTAGGAACTATGGCTACACCTTC; CDR3: CASSFPSGPLRNYGYTF
D: .; V: TRBV7-8; size: .; J: TRBJ1-1; DNA: TGTGCCAGCAGCCTACGAACAGGGACTGAAGCTTTCTTT; CDR3: CASSLRTGTEAFF
D: TRBD1; V: TRBV2; size: .; J: TRBJ2-7; DNA: TGTGCCTTCCTGACAGGGCTCTCCTACGAGCAGTACTTC; CDR3: CAFLTGLSYEQYF
D: TRBD1; V: TRBV2; size: .; J: TRBJ1-1; DNA: TGTGCCAGCAGTGAGGACAGGGGGCAAGCTTTCTTT; CDR3: CASSEDRGQAFF
D: TRBD1; V: TRBV29-1; size: .; J: TRBJ1-1; DNA: TGCAGCGCCGACAGGGGAACTGAAGCTTTCTTT; CDR3: CSADRGTEAFF
D: TRBD1; V: TRBV4-3; size: .; J: TRBJ1-3; DNA: TGCGCCAGCAGCCAAGGCAGACAGGGGTTTGGAAACACCATATATTTT; CDR3: CASSQGRQGFGNTIYF
D: .; V: TRBV5-8; size: .; J: TRBJ1-2; DNA: TGTGCCAGCAGTAGAGGGTATGCAGTTAACTATGGCTACACCTTC; CDR3: CASSRGYAVNYGYTF
D: .; V: TRBV4-1; size: .; J: TRBJ1-2; DNA: TGCGCCAGCAGCTCTCAGGGAACCTATGGCTACACCTTC; CDR3: CASSSQGTYGYTF
D: TRBD1; V: TRBV7-9; size: .; J: TRBJ2-5; DNA: TGTGCCAGCAGCCCCGCAGGGACAGCCCCTCAGACCCAGTACTTC; CDR3: CASSPAGTAPQTQYF